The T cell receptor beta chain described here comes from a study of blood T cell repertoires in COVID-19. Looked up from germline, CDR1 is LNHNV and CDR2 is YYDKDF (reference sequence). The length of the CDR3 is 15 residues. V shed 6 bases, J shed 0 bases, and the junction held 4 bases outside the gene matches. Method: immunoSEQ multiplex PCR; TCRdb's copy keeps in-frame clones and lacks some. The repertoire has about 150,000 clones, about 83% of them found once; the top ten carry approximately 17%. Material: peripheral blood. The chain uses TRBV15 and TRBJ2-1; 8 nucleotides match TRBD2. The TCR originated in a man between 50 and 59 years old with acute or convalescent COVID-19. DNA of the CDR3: TGTGCCACCAGTAGCGGGGATAGCTCCTACAATGAGCAGTTCTTC. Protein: CATSSGDSSYNEQFF.